One and the same sample provided the 4 T cell receptor beta chains below, sequenced in a study of T cell changes during pregnancy in multiple sclerosis. Using immunoSEQ multiplex PCR, the repertoire was profiled, and TCRdb retains in-frame clones only, with some absent. Of tens of thousands of clones detected, 70% to 90% appear once; the ten largest clones hold 4.5% to 5.5%. The source material was CD8+ T cells from peripheral blood mononuclear cells, sampled in the second trimester of pregnancy. These receptors originate from a female donor in good health, enrolled as a control in a pregnancy study.

The chain uses TRBV27 and TRBJ2-7; D might be TRBD2 (6 bases). From germline, CDR1 is MNHEY and CDR2 SMNVEV (reference sequence). The V gene lost 5 bases and the J gene lost 7 bases, with 9 bases spanning the gap. CDR3 length: 11 residues. CDR3 coding DNA: TGTGCCAGCAGTCCAGGAGGGGAGCAGTACTTC. It codes for CASSPGGEQYF.

The V gene is TRBV28, the J gene TRBJ2-6; tentatively, D is TRBD2 (6 bases). This CDR3 is 17 amino acids long. V was clipped by 5 bases and J by 0 bases, with 14 bases between them. Germline loops: CDR1 MDHEN, CDR2 SYDVKM. CDR3 nucleotide sequence: TGTGCCAGCAGTAGCCCGGGGGTAGTCTCTGGGGCCAACGTCCTGACTTTC. Residues: CASSSPGVVSGANVLTF.

This clone was observed a few times. V usage is TRBV7-9 and J usage is TRBJ2-3; 10 nucleotides align to TRBD2. Per germline, CDR1 SEHNR and CDR2 FQNEAQ (reference sequence). Losses at the gene ends were 1 base for V and 4 bases for J; bases not matched to a gene: 14. This CDR3 is 19 amino acids long. CDR3: CASSLVGLAGVSRADTQYF. CDR3 nucleotide sequence: TGTGCCAGCAGCTTAGTAGGGCTAGCGGGAGTTTCGAGGGCAGATACGCAGTATTTT.

The V gene is TRBV23-1, the J gene TRBJ2-5; 9 nucleotides align to TRBD2. TRBV23-1 is sorted into the ORF group, with uncertain function. The junction had 10 bases not matched to a gene; V was cut back by 4 bases and J by 1 base. The CDR3 is 17 amino acids. This CDR3 reads CASSPHDQREVQETQYF. The DNA for the CDR3 is TGCGCCAGCAGTCCGCATGACCAGCGGGAGGTCCAAGAGACCCAGTACTTC.